Below, one TCR beta chain is given with its context. Its specificity is unknown. This record comes from a study of CD8+ T cells in alopecia areata. The study, taken as a whole, reports: Tofacitinib significantly brought down scalp clonality and expanded CD8+ clones among top 100. Affected lesional scalp, above all in alopecia totalis/universalis, was more clonal than normal scalp.

V was shortened by 0 bases and J by 0 bases, with 5 bases between the two germline ends. Germline V gives CDR1 SGHTA, CDR2 FQGNSA. The CDR3 covers 14 residues. Sample treatment: oral pan-JAK inhibitor, 5-10 mg twice daily. It was cDNA, reverse transcribed from extracted RNA, that served as the sequencing template. Repertoires were generated with immunoSEQ multiplex PCR, while TCRdb's copy carries only in-frame clones and drops some. Of 110,000 or so clones listed, approximately 55% are singletons. The chain is built from TRBV7-2 and TRBJ1-1; no reliable D call. This clonotype was sampled from a human donor with alopecia areata. The material sequenced was CD4+ T cells sorted from blood, taken at week 24, from a patient treated with tofacitinib. The CDR3 region is CASSLARLNTEAFF. The CDR3 DNA follows: TGTGCCAGCAGCTTAGCCAGACTGAACACTGAAGCTTTCTTT.